This TCR beta chain emerged from a study of cytomegalovirus exposure and HLA in healthy donors. Turning to the study itself: Samples from HLA-typed donors yielded about 85 million unique TCRs in an early data release. The study's findings and limits: Listed as cytomegalovirus-associated were around 160 TCR beta chains.

The study ran its PCR with 60 Vbeta and 13 Jbeta primers. The assay was immunoSEQ multiplex PCR, and TCRdb's table has in-frame clones only and misses some. Found here are 150,000 to 200,000 clones, more than 80% of them singletons; the top ten hold over 4.5%. As regards this clone: Its cognate antigen is unknown.

The germline V and J ends were trimmed by 2 bases and 2 bases, with 12 bases remaining between them. The CDR3 is made up of 15 amino acids. The V gene's germline CDR1 is KGHSH and CDR2 LQKENI. Sequencing input: PBMCs. This TCR derives from a woman under 30 in good health and CMV-seropositive. V gene TRBV18 combines with J gene TRBJ2-5, with D possibly TRBD1 on 6 matching bases. CDR3 region: CASSPGAGEQETQYF. The CDR3 region has the DNA TGTGCCAGCTCACCAGGAGCAGGGGAACAAGAGACCCAGTACTTC.